A selection of T cell receptor beta chains follows, all from one sample in a study of T cell responses to AZD1222 COVID-19 vaccine. Sequencing used immunoSEQ multiplex PCR; TCRdb keeps in-frame clones, though not all of them. Of about 110,000 clones in the sample, roughly 90% were seen once. The source was peripheral blood, collected 28 days after the second AZD1222 dose. Receptors were obtained from an adult who received the AZD1222 COVID-19 vaccine. The CDR3 runs from the conserved cysteine through the conserved F or W. D genes are given only for firm matches. The size entry is marked missing in some rows and otherwise reads once, few, many or a size class.

abundance,j_gene,d_gene,v_gene,CDR3aa,CDR3nt
-,TRBJ2-2,-,TRBV4-1,CASSHRQNTGELFF,TGCGCCAGCAGCCATCGACAGAACACCGGGGAGCTGTTTTTT
-,TRBJ1-1,TRBD1,TRBV18,CASSQGARTEAFF,TGTGCCAGCTCACAGGGGGCGCGAACTGAAGCTTTCTTT
-,TRBJ1-4,-,TRBV7-9,CASSLALGLSNEKLFF,TGTGCCAGCAGCTTAGCTTTGGGCTTGAGTAATGAAAAACTGTTTTTT
once,TRBJ2-7,-,TRBV7-9,CASSQQYAGAAYEQYF,TGTGCCAGCAGCCAACAGTACGCGGGGGCCGCCTACGAGCAATACTTC
-,TRBJ2-1,-,TRBV7-2,CASSSGGRGSYNEQFF,TGTGCCAGCAGCTCCGGGGGGCGGGGCTCCTACAATGAGCAGTTCTTC
-,TRBJ1-3,-,TRBV7-9,CASSFGGRGGLANTIYF,TGTGCCAGCAGCTTTGGCGGCAGGGGTGGATTGGCGAACACCATATATTTT
-,TRBJ2-7,-,TRBV4-2,CASSQGQNSYEQYF,TGTGCCAGCAGCCAAGGTCAAAACTCCTACGAGCAGTACTTC
-,TRBJ1-1,TRBD1,TRBV10-3,CAISGQGNTEAFF,TGTGCCATCAGCGGACAGGGGAACACTGAAGCTTTCTTT
-,TRBJ1-6,TRBD1,TRBV5-4,CASSIPGQGAPLHF,TGTGCCAGCAGCATCCCGGGACAGGGAGCACCCCTCCACTTT
-,TRBJ2-1,-,TRBV24-1,CATSDYLAGNEQFF,TGTGCCACCAGTGACTACCTAGCAGGCAATGAGCAGTTCTTC
-,TRBJ2-5,TRBD2,TRBV7-3,CASSPGTSGTQETQYF,TGTGCCAGCAGCCCCGGGACTAGCGGGACCCAAGAGACCCAGTACTTC
-,TRBJ1-3,TRBD1,TRBV4-1,CASSQEWTGAWGNTIYF,TGCGCCAGCAGCCAAGAGTGGACAGGGGCTTGGGGAAACACCATATATTTT
-,TRBJ2-1,TRBD1,TRBV5-5,CASSSLPGQGADNEQFF,TGTGCCAGCAGCTCATTGCCCGGACAGGGGGCGGACAATGAGCAGTTCTTC
-,TRBJ1-2,TRBD1,TRBV27,CASSRTGMGYGYTF,TGTGCCAGCAGTAGGACAGGGATGGGTTATGGCTACACCTTC
-,TRBJ1-1,TRBD1,TRBV6-2/TRBV6-3,CASSDRDRSMNTEAFF,TGTGCCAGCAGTGACCGGGACAGGAGCATGAACACTGAAGCTTTCTTT
-,TRBJ1-1,-,TRBV11-2,CASSQTRAVNTEAFF,TGTGCCAGCAGCCAAACCAGGGCGGTAAACACTGAAGCTTTCTTT
-,TRBJ2-3,TRBD1,TRBV20-1,CSAIEGTGGMDTQYF,TGCAGTGCTATTGAGGGGACAGGGGGCATGGATACGCAGTATTTT
-,TRBJ1-3,-,TRBV27,CASSRLSGNTIYF,TGTGCCAGCAGTCGCCTCTCTGGAAACACCATATATTTT
-,TRBJ1-1,-,TRBV3-1/TRBV3-2,CASSQGLENTEAFF,TGTGCCAGCAGCCAAGGATTAGAGAACACTGAAGCTTTCTTT
-,TRBJ1-5,TRBD1,TRBV7-9,CASSLGSGTARNQPQHF,TGTGCCAGCAGCTTAGGCTCCGGGACAGCACGCAATCAGCCCCAGCATTTT
-,TRBJ1-4,-,TRBV7-8,CASSLGGTTNEKLFF,TGTGCCAGCAGCTTAGGAGGTACAACTAATGAAAAACTGTTTTTT
-,TRBJ2-3,-,TRBV9,CASSVTPSLGTDTQYF,TGTGCCAGCAGCGTAACCCCCTCCTTGGGCACAGATACGCAGTATTTT
-,TRBJ1-5,TRBD1,TRBV4-1,CASSQDWRGRANSNQPQHF,TGCGCCAGCAGCCAAGACTGGAGGGGGCGAGCTAATAGCAATCAGCCCCAGCATTTT
-,TRBJ1-6,-,TRBV5-1,CASSLEANSPLHF,TGCGCCAGCAGCTTGGAAGCGAATTCACCCCTCCACTTT
-,TRBJ1-2,-,TRBV6-5,CASMASGGIIYGYTF,TGTGCCAGCATGGCGTCGGGGGGGATTATCTATGGCTACACCTTC
-,TRBJ2-1,-,TRBV7-3,CASSRAGGSHNEQFF,TGTGCCAGCAGCCGGGCCGGTGGTTCACACAATGAGCAGTTCTTC
-,TRBJ2-5,TRBD2,TRBV30,CAWGSGRAGETQYF,TGTGCCTGGGGAAGCGGGAGGGCTGGAGAGACCCAGTACTTC
-,TRBJ1-1,-,TRBV7-6,CASSLEQATEAFF,TGTGCCAGCAGCCTAGAGCAGGCCACTGAAGCTTTCTTT
-,TRBJ2-3,TRBD2,TRBV10-3,CAISESKGTSGMDTQYF,TGTGCCATCAGTGAGTCGAAAGGGACTAGCGGGATGGATACGCAGTATTTT
-,TRBJ2-7,TRBD2,TRBV19,CASSIDSSAGGDEQYF,TGTGCCAGTAGTATAGATTCCTCGGCGGGAGGGGACGAGCAGTACTTC
-,TRBJ2-1,-,TRBV27,CASSLVAGVGTAWYNEQFF,TGTGCCAGCAGTTTAGTGGCGGGAGTTGGGACAGCCTGGTACAATGAGCAGTTCTTC
-,TRBJ1-1,-,TRBV5-1,CASSLDSPGPEAFF,TGCGCCAGCAGCTTGGACAGTCCGGGACCTGAAGCTTTCTTT
-,TRBJ1-5,-,TRBV4-3,CASSQEKRPFSNQPQHF,TGCGCCAGCAGCCAAGAGAAGAGGCCCTTCAGTAATCAGCCCCAGCATTTT
-,TRBJ1-4,-,TRBV6-1,CASSENAAPPRGEKLFF,TGTGCCAGCAGTGAAAACGCCGCCCCCCCCCGTGGGGAAAAACTGTTTTTT
-,TRBJ1-6,-,TRBV30,CAWSIPGRLDSPLHF,TGTGCCTGGAGTATTCCGGGGCGCCTGGATTCACCCCTCCACTTT
few,TRBJ1-4,-,TRBV7-2,CASSLPSSWGANEKLFF,TGTGCCAGCAGCTTACCGAGTAGTTGGGGTGCTAATGAAAAACTGTTTTTT
few,TRBJ2-3,TRBD1,TRBV9,CASNRQGVADTQYF,TGTGCCAGCAACCGACAGGGGGTTGCGGATACGCAGTATTTT
-,TRBJ2-1,TRBD2,TRBV9,CASSVETSVGYNEQFF,TGTGCCAGCAGCGTAGAGACTAGCGTCGGATACAATGAGCAGTTCTTC
-,TRBJ2-7,TRBD1,TRBV6-1,CASSDYPPGQAYEQYF,TGTGCCAGCAGTGACTATCCTCCGGGACAGGCCTACGAGCAGTACTTC
-,TRBJ2-5,-,TRBV10-2,CASRRGREETQYF,TGCGCCAGCAGGCGGGGCCGGGAAGAGACCCAGTACTTC
-,TRBJ2-1,TRBD1,TRBV19,CASSPDRGRHNEQFF,TGTGCCAGTAGCCCTGACAGGGGGCGTCACAATGAGCAGTTCTTC
-,TRBJ2-5,-,TRBV19,CASSSGVRETQYF,TGTGCCAGTAGCTCGGGAGTTAGGGAGACCCAGTACTTC
-,TRBJ1-4,-,TRBV9,CASSVAATNEKLFF,TGTGCCAGCAGCGTAGCTGCCACAAATGAAAAACTGTTTTTT
-,TRBJ2-2,-,TRBV28,CASSAQTENTGELFF,TGTGCCAGCAGTGCACAGACAGAGAACACCGGGGAGCTGTTTTTT
-,TRBJ2-5,-,TRBV15,CATSRNPQGSETQYF,TGTGCCACCAGCAGAAACCCACAGGGCTCCGAGACCCAGTACTTC
once,TRBJ2-1,-,TRBV12-3/TRBV12-4,CASGYDEQFF,TGTGCCAGCGGTTACGATGAGCAGTTCTTC